A single sample is the source of the 31 T cell receptor beta chains below, sequenced in a study of tumor-infiltrating lymphocytes in oesophageal squamous cell carcinoma. TCRdb called the PCR reads again in MiXCR, with one record for every CDR3 protein. This table has about 17,000 distinct CDR3 sequences, about 46% appearing once. Input material: normal esophageal tissue next to the tumor. All receptors come from a female donor with esophageal squamous cell carcinoma.

In the case of this clonotype: A read error may explain this, as a much larger clone is one base away. V gene TRBV5-1 combines with J gene TRBJ1-6; a possible D gene is TRBD1 (5 bases). Deletions cut 0 bases from V and 9 bases from J, with 10 bases between. CDR1 SGHRS and CDR2 YFSETQ come from the germline V gene. The CDR3 is 14 residues long. The CDR3 DNA sequence: TGCGCCAGCAGCTTGGGGCAGAGGGGTTCACCCCTCCACTTT. It codes for CASSLGQRGSPLHF.

This clonotype showed up many times. This chain's CDR3 is CASRSYLGAFF. Here the CDR3 DNA reads TGTGCCAGCAGGTCATACTTAGGAGCTTTCTTT. This chain uses TRBV12-3 or TRBV12-4 with TRBJ1-1; D gene ambiguous. The V gene lost 6 bases and the J gene lost 10 bases, with 12 bases spanning the gap. The CDR3 sequence is 11 residues long.

This clonotype was detected many times. The rearrangement uses TRBV27 and TRBJ1-5; no clear D. The CDR3 is 13 amino acids. The germline gives CDR1 MNHEY, CDR2 SMNVEV (reference sequence). V shed 2 bases and J shed 1 base, with 3 bases lying between them. CDR3 in amino acids: CASSLQSNQPQHF. DNA for the CDR3: TGTGCCAGCAGTTTACAGAGCAATCAGCCCCAGCATTTT.

This clonotype was seen a handful of times. The genes are TRBV6-1 and TRBJ2-1; 10 bases are a match to TRBD1. The CDR3 length is 17 residues. V was pared by 5 bases and J by 7 bases, with 14 bases of the junction left unmatched. Looked up from germline, CDR1 is MNHNS and CDR2 is SASEGT. CDR3 nucleotides: TGTGCCAGCAGTTACGACCCCCGGGACAGGGGCGGTAATGAGCAGTTCTTC. Translated, it gives CASSYDPRDRGGNEQFF.

The chain recombines TRBV12-3 or TRBV12-4 with TRBJ2-7, with unresolved D. The CDR3 is made up of 15 amino acids. Trimming left V 2 bases short and J 7 bases short, with 18 bases between. The CDR3 sequence is CASSLRVGVYNEQYF. For the CDR3, the DNA is TGTGCCAGCAGTTTACGGGTTGGCGTCTACAATGAGCAGTACTTC.

Only a few counts were recorded for this clonotype. The junction departs from the called germline gene at one end, perhaps through a read error. V is TRBV2 and J is TRBJ2-7; D not certain. The germline CDR1 and CDR2 sequences are SNHLY and FYNNEI. The CDR3 runs 15 residues. Here the CDR3 reads CASSEGRVGLHEQYF. The CDR3 DNA is TGTGCCAGCAGCGAAGGAAGGGTAGGATTACACGAGCAGTACTTC. Full variable domain (remainder filled in from reference TRBV2 and TRBJ2-7): EPEVTQTPSHQVTQMGQEVILRCVPISNHLYFYWYRQILGQKVEFLVSFYNNEISEKSEIFDDQFSVERPDGSNFTLKIRSTKLEDSAMYFCASSEGRVGLHEQYFGPGTRLTVT.

The table lists this clonotype with many counts. The CDR3 reads CASSFGLALNEQFF. The CDR3, as DNA: TGTGCCAGCAGTTTCGGACTAGCCCTCAATGAGCAGTTCTTC. The V call is TRBV12-3 or TRBV12-4, the J call TRBJ2-1; 8 nucleotides match TRBD2. The CDR3 runs 14 residues. V lost 3 bases and J lost 6; bases outside the gene matches: 4.

The chain uses TRBV10-3 and TRBJ2-3; D perhaps matches TRBD2 (7 bases). The J call may be incorrect, as the DNA end agrees better with TRBJ2-7. Germline-derived CDR1 and CDR2 are ENHRY and SYGVKD. This CDR3 spans 15 amino acids. The CDR3 reads CAITPQGRGAGEQYF. As DNA, the CDR3 is TGTGCCATCACCCCTCAGGGTCGGGGGGCGGGTGAGCAGTACTTC.

This clonotype came up many times. V and J are TRBV6-1 and TRBJ1-4; D perhaps matches TRBD1 (6 bases). The ends were cut back, 8 bases at V and 7 bases at J, with 14 bases in the middle. This CDR3 spans 13 amino acids. Germline values: CDR1 MNHNS, CDR2 SASEGT. DNA of the CDR3: TGTGCCAGCGTGGGGGGCGCAACTGAAAAACTGTTTTTT. Amino acid sequence: CASVGGATEKLFF.

Details on this clonotype: Because it lacks the conserved phenylalanine or tryptophan at the end, this CDR3 is likely a read error. The J gene is TRBJ2-7, the V gene TRBV6-2 or TRBV6-3; the match to TRBD2 covers 16 bases. Gene TRBJ2-1 matches the end of the DNA better, so the J call may be wrong. CDR3 length equals 14 residues. CDR1 is MNHEY and CDR2 is SVGEGT in the germline V gene. CDR3 sequence: CATGLAGGYNEQFL. The CDR3 DNA reads TGTGCCACGGGACTAGCGGGAGGGTACAACGAGCAGTTCTTA.

This clonotype was seen repeatedly, ten times or more. This sequence joins TRBV25-1 and TRBJ1-2, with 7 nucleotides matching TRBD1. This CDR3 region has 12 residues. Germline V CDR1 and CDR2: MGHDK, SYGVNS. V lost 8 bases and J lost 3; bases outside the gene matches: 3. CDR3 coding DNA: TGTGCCAGCCGGACAGGTGACTATGGCTACACCTTC. Encoded protein: CASRTGDYGYTF.

This clonotype was observed a handful of times. The V and J genes are TRBV7-6 and TRBJ2-2, with 7 nucleotides matching TRBD1. The trim removed 2 bases at V and 3 bases at J, leaving 12 bases unmatched. Per germline, CDR1 SGHVS and CDR2 FNYEAQ. CDR3 length: 18 residues. The CDR3 sequence is CASSLMRGDRAHTGELFF. CDR3 bases: TGTGCCAGCAGCTTAATGCGCGGAGACAGGGCCCACACCGGGGAGCTGTTTTTT.

The chain carries TRBV28 and TRBJ1-1, with D hard to call. CDR3 size: 13 residues. The germline CDR1 and CDR2 sequences are MDHEN and SYDVKM. V lost 5 bases and J lost 0, with 7 bases in between. CDR3 amino acids: CASSRTLNTEAFF. CDR3 sequence (DNA): TGTGCCAGCAGTCGTACCTTGAACACTGAAGCTTTCTTT. Complete variable domain (other parts from reference TRBV28 and TRBJ1-1): DVKVTQSSRYLVKRTGEKVFLECVQDMDHENMFWYRQDPGLGLRLIYFSYDVKMKEKGDIPEGYSVSREKKERFSLILESASTNQTSMYLCASSRTLNTEAFFGQGTRLTVV.

CDR3 sequence reads: CASSSRWLSYEQYF. CDR3 in DNA: TGTGCCAGCAGTTCCAGGTGGCTCTCCTACGAGCAGTACTTC. The chain couples TRBV6-1 to TRBJ2-7; D is unclear. Germline CDR1 MNHNS, CDR2 SASEGT. The CDR3 length is 14 residues. Trimming stripped 5 bases from V and 0 bases from J, with 11 bases between.

V is TRBV6-1 and J is TRBJ2-1, with 10 bases aligning to TRBD1. This CDR3 comprises 16 residues. CDR1 and CDR2 (germline): MNHNS, SASEGT. The J segment lost 2 bases and the V segment lost 6 bases, leaving 7 bases of the junction unmatched. As DNA, the CDR3 is TGTGCCAGCAGCGAACCCGGACAGGGGGCCTACAATGAGCAGTTCTTC. Protein: CASSEPGQGAYNEQFF.

This chain uses TRBV7-3 with TRBJ2-4; 7 nucleotides agree with TRBD2. The better agreement between TRBJ2-7 and the DNA end casts doubt on the J call. The CDR3 runs 13 residues. CDR1 is SGHTA, CDR2 FQGTGA, per germline. CDR3 amino acids: CASSSGTFYEQYF. The CDR3 DNA sequence: TGTGCCAGCAGCAGCGGGACTTTCTACGAGCAGTACTTC.

The chain has TRBV28 and TRBJ2-7; TRBD1 matches 9 bases. TRBJ1-2 explains the end of the DNA better; the J call may be wrong. CDR3 length: 13 residues. CDR1 is MDHEN, CDR2 SYDVKM, per germline. The CDR3 DNA reads TGTGCCAGCGCAACAGGGGGCCTATATGGCTACACCTTC. Protein sequence: CASATGGLYGYTF.

A remark on this clonotype: The CDR3 end shows no conserved phenylalanine or tryptophan, and so a read error is likely. It is unclear where the CDR3 begins or ends on the DNA, so no DNA is shown, and the CDR3 is as TCRdb lists it. The J gene is TRBJ2-3, the V gene TRBV7-2; TRBD2, the table's D call, lacks a check against the DNA. The CDR3 has 14 amino acids, counting both end residues. In germline, CDR1 is SGHTA, CDR2 FQGNSA. CDR3: CASSFAYYEQYFGP.

V and J are TRBV7-2 and TRBJ2-7; D is unresolved. Germline CDR1 SGHTA, CDR2 FQGNSA. CDR3 length: 12 amino acids. V dropped 8 bases and J dropped 4 bases, with 12 bases sitting between them. CDR3 protein: CASRPSSYEQYF. The CDR3 DNA reads TGTGCCAGCCGCCCCTCATCATACGAGCAGTACTTC.

This rearrangement joins TRBV7-2 to TRBJ2-5, with TRBD2 as a possible D gene (5 bases). This CDR3 contains 14 residues. Per germline, CDR1 SGHTA and CDR2 FQGNSA. V was clipped by 1 base and J by 11 bases, with 17 bases between them. For the CDR3, the DNA is TGTGCCAGCAGCTTAGAGTCCGGGAAGAATGAGCAGTACTTC. Translating gives CASSLESGKNEQYF.

Of note for this clonotype: Sequence at one end of the junction differs from germline and may be a read error. The chain recombines TRBV7-8 with TRBJ2-5; D is possibly TRBD1 or TRBD2 (6 bases each). There are 15 residues in the CDR3. Germline CDR1 reads SGHVS; CDR2 reads FQNEAQ. The CDR3 spells CASSPLGGRQATQYF. The CDR3 nucleotides are TGTGCCAGCAGCCCCCTAGGGGGGAGGCAAGCGACCCAGTACTTC.

V is TRBV7-2 and J is TRBJ2-7; D is unclear. There are 12 residues in the CDR3. Trimming cost V 3 bases and J 4 bases, with 7 bases left between them. The V gene's germline CDR1 is SGHTA and CDR2 FQGNSA. The CDR3 nucleotides read TGTGCCAGCAGCTTGTCGATATACGAGCAGTACTTC. Encoded protein: CASSLSIYEQYF. The complete variable domain, with remaining parts taken from reference TRBV7-2 and TRBJ2-7, reads GAGVSQSPSNKVTEKGKDVELRCDPISGHTALYWYRQSLGQGLEFLIYFQGNSAPDKSGLPSDRFSAERTGGSVSTLTIQRTQQEDSAVYLCASSLSIYEQYFGPGTRLTVT.

In nucleotides, the CDR3 is TGTGCCAGCAGTGACCTCTATGGCTACACCTTC. Protein product: CASSDLYGYTF. The chain links TRBV6-8 to TRBJ1-2, with unresolved D. V was pared by 5 bases and J by 4 bases, with 5 bases between. The CDR3 spans 11 residues. In germline, CDR1 is MNHGY, CDR2 SAAAGT.

This clonotype was observed a few times. The chain carries TRBV7-8 and TRBJ1-4; weak D call: TRBD1 (5 bases). Trimming cost V 5 bases and J 8 bases, with 12 bases left between them. The CDR3 is 13 amino acids. Per the germline V gene, CDR1 is SGHVS and CDR2 is FQNEAQ. The CDR3: CASSPGTGEKLFF. The DNA of the CDR3 is TGTGCCAGCAGCCCAGGGACGGGAGAAAAACTGTTTTTT.

This clonotype was seen a few times. V is TRBV5-1 and J is TRBJ1-1; tentative D call: TRBD1 (5 bases). Germline V gene lookup returns CDR1 SGHRS and CDR2 YFSETQ. This CDR3 region has 14 residues. Trimming left V 2 bases short and J 1 base short, with 9 bases between. This CDR3 is CASSFRGENTEAFF. As DNA, the CDR3 is TGCGCCAGCAGCTTCCGGGGGGAGAACACTGAAGCTTTCTTT.

This clonotype was recorded many times. Compared with germline, one end of the junction differs, possibly owing to a read error. The chain combines TRBV28 with TRBJ2-7, with 10 bases aligning to TRBD1. CDR3 size: 15 residues. CDR1 is MDHEN and CDR2 is SYDVKM in the germline V gene. The CDR3 loop reads CASSFRQGAGSPLHF. The CDR3 nucleotides read TGTGCCAGCAGTTTCAGACAGGGGGCAGGATCACCCCTCCACTTC.

This clonotype has a handful of counts. The genes are TRBV7-8 and TRBJ2-6; a possible D gene is TRBD1 (6 bases). The CDR3 spans 14 residues. Trimming cost V 3 bases and J 9 bases, with 12 bases left between them. Germline V gives CDR1 SGHVS, CDR2 FQNEAQ. The CDR3 is CASSLDSLNNVLTF. The CDR3 DNA reads TGTGCCAGCAGCTTGGACAGCTTAAACAACGTCCTGACTTTC.

This clonotype was picked up many times. The V call is TRBV2, the J call TRBJ2-1; 11 bases line up with TRBD2. Trimming removed 4 bases from V and 2 bases from J; junction bases left unmatched: 1. The CDR3 sequence is 15 residues long. CDR1 and CDR2 from the germline V gene are SNHLY and FYNNEI. CDR3 amino acids: CASSVAGGAYNEQFF. In nucleotides, the CDR3 is TGTGCCAGCAGTGTAGCGGGGGGGGCCTACAATGAGCAGTTCTTC.

In its sample, this clonotype was seen many times. The chain employs TRBV6-6 and TRBJ1-6; D is uncertain. Germline V lookup: CDR1 MNHNY, CDR2 SVGAGI (reference sequence). CDR3 length: 16 amino acids. The V gene lost 2 bases and the J gene lost 7 bases, with 15 bases spanning the gap. The CDR3 coding sequence is TGTGCCAGCAGTTACGAAGTGAGTCGGCAAAATTCACCCCTCCACTTT. Its translation: CASSYEVSRQNSPLHF.

V is TRBV15 and J is TRBJ1-2, with D perhaps TRBD1 (6 bases). Germline loops: CDR1 LNHNV, CDR2 YYDKDF (reference sequence). The V and J ends lost 5 bases and 6 bases respectively, with 13 bases between them. This CDR3 is 13 amino acids long. In nucleotides, the CDR3 is TGTGCCACCAGCCTGACAGGAGGTGATGGCTACACCTTC. Protein: CATSLTGGDGYTF.

With regard to this clonotype: A read error may explain this, as a much larger clone is one base away. The chain uses TRBV7-7 and TRBJ2-5; D is unresolved. The CDR3 length is 15 residues. Germline assignment: CDR1 SSHAT and CDR2 FNYEAQ (reference sequence). The CDR3 spells CASSLEEATNNEQYF. The CDR3 nucleotides are TGTGCTAGCAGCTTAGAAGAGGCTACCAACAATGAGCAGTACTTC.